This passage covers 29 T cell receptor beta chains from one sample sequenced in a study of blood T cell repertoires in COVID-19. Data came from immunoSEQ multiplex PCR; TCRdb stores just in-frame clones and leaves some out. The sample consists of more than 110,000 clones, more than 85% of them appearing once. What was sequenced was peripheral blood. All receptors come from a man in his 60s with active or convalescent COVID-19.

This chain joins TRBV5-5 and TRBJ2-7; D is uncertain. V was shortened by 4 bases and J by 2 bases, with 10 bases between the two germline ends. The CDR3 spans 13 residues. CDR1 is SGHKS and CDR2 is YYEKEE in the germline V gene (reference sequence). This CDR3 is CASSPWPAYEQYF. CDR3 DNA: TGTGCCAGCAGCCCCTGGCCAGCCTACGAGCAGTACTTC. The complete variable domain, with remaining parts taken from reference TRBV5-5 and TRBJ2-7, reads DAGVTQSPTHLIKTRGQQVTLRCSPISGHKSVSWYQQVLGQGPQFIFQYYEKEERGRGNFPDRFSARQFPNYSSELNVNALLLGDSALYLCASSPWPAYEQYFGPGTRLTVT.

The chain combines TRBV5-1 with TRBJ1-1, with 9 bases aligning to TRBD1. CDR3 size: 14 residues. Germline V gene sequence: CDR1 SGHRS, CDR2 YFSETQ. V trimming: 5 bases; J trimming: 6 bases; junction bases outside the gene matches: 8. Written as DNA, the CDR3 is TGCGCCAGCAGAACAGGGGGCGCGGAGGCTGAAGCTTTCTTT. It encodes CASRTGGAEAEAFF. Variable domain in full (rest from reference TRBV5-1 and TRBJ1-1): KAGVTQTPRYLIKTRGQQVTLSCSPISGHRSVSWYQQTPGQGLQFLFEYFSETQRNKGNFPGRFSGRQFSNSRSEMNVSTLELGDSALYLCASRTGGAEAEAFFGQGTRLTVV.

This chain uses TRBV28 with TRBJ1-1; TRBD1 aligns across 11 bases. CDR1 is MDHEN, CDR2 SYDVKM, per germline. The CDR3 consists of 17 residues. The ends lost 6 bases at V and 4 bases at J; junction bases unmatched: 13. CDR3 sequence reads: CASRRTGQGAGGTEAFF. The CDR3 DNA reads TGTGCCAGCAGACGAACCGGACAGGGGGCAGGAGGCACTGAAGCTTTCTTT.

The chain combines TRBV30 with TRBJ1-5; D remains ambiguous. Trimming pared 2 bases from V and 4 bases from J, leaving 9 bases between. CDR3 length: 13 residues. The germline CDR1 and CDR2 sequences are GTSNPN and SVGIG (reference sequence). This CDR3 reads CAWSPTVNQPQHF. The DNA for the CDR3 is TGTGCCTGGAGTCCAACAGTGAATCAGCCCCAGCATTTT. Supplemented by reference TRBV30 and TRBJ1-5, the full variable domain reads SQTIHQWPATLVQPVGSPLSLECTVEGTSNPNLYWYRQAAGRGLQLLFYSVGIGQISSEVPQNLSASRPQDRQFILSSKKLLLSDSGFYLCAWSPTVNQPQHFGDGTRLSIL.

The chain is built from TRBV24-1 and TRBJ2-7, with D possibly TRBD1 on 5 matching bases. Germline loops: CDR1 KGHDR, CDR2 SFDVKD. V lost 6 bases to trimming and J lost 3 bases, with 20 bases between them. There are 16 residues in the CDR3. As DNA, the CDR3 is TGTGCCACCAGTCTAAGGGGAATCGGTTACCTCTACGAGCAGTACTTC. Translating it yields CATSLRGIGYLYEQYF.

The CDR3 spells CASSSGSLRETQYF. The CDR3 region has the DNA TGTGCCAGCAGCTCAGGGTCCCTCCGAGAGACCCAGTACTTC. This chain links TRBV7-8 with TRBJ2-5; a weak D match, TRBD1 (5 bases). Trimming cost V 4 bases and J 4 bases, with 13 bases left between them. This CDR3 spans 14 amino acids. The germline gives CDR1 SGHVS, CDR2 FQNEAQ.

The rearrangement uses TRBV5-5 and TRBJ1-6; weak D call: TRBD1 (5 bases). Germline assignment: CDR1 SGHKS and CDR2 YYEKEE (reference sequence). The V gene lost 2 bases and the J gene lost 10 bases, with 25 bases spanning the gap. The CDR3 is 18 residues long. CDR3 bases: TGTGCCAGCAGCTTTATCCCAAATATACAGGTGGCTCCGTCACCCCTCCACTTT. This gives the protein CASSFIPNIQVAPSPLHF.

V is TRBV28 and J is TRBJ1-4; 8 nucleotides agree with TRBD1. The CDR3 contains 15 residues. Trimming removed 3 bases from V and 6 bases from J; junction bases left unmatched: 6. In germline, CDR1 is MDHEN, CDR2 SYDVKM. In DNA form, the CDR3 reads TGTGCCAGCAGTTTTGGACAGGGTCTAGATGAAAAACTGTTTTTT. This sequence encodes CASSFGQGLDEKLFF.

This chain links TRBV9 with TRBJ2-7, with TRBD2 identical over 8 bases. The junction had 5 bases not matched to a gene; V was cut back by 0 bases and J by 3 bases. From germline, CDR1 is SGDLS and CDR2 YYNGEE. This CDR3 contains 15 residues. Here the CDR3 DNA reads TGTGCCAGCAGCGTAGGTCAAGCGGGGGACTACGAGCAGTACTTC. Translated: CASSVGQAGDYEQYF. The entire variable domain, with the rest obtained from reference TRBV9 and TRBJ2-7, is as follows: DSGVTQTPKHLITATGQRVTLRCSPRSGDLSVYWYQQSLDQGLQFLIQYYNGEERAKGNILERFSAQQFPDLHSELNLSSLELGDSALYFCASSVGQAGDYEQYFGPGTRLTVT.

This chain uses TRBV9 with TRBJ2-3; 9 bases line up with TRBD1. V dropped 5 bases and J dropped 0; count of bases not matched to a gene: 13. CDR1 is SGDLS, CDR2 YYNGEE, per germline. The CDR3 has 18 residues. The CDR3 is CASRGQGSGDSSTDTQYF. In nucleotides, the CDR3 is TGTGCCAGCAGGGGACAGGGTAGCGGAGATTCTAGCACAGATACGCAGTATTTT.

This chain joins TRBV7-2 and TRBJ2-2; D possibly corresponds to TRBD1 (5 bases). With 5 bases removed from V and 6 bases from J, the gap between germline ends came to 16 bases. The CDR3 totals 15 residues. Germline values: CDR1 SGHTA, CDR2 FQGNSA. Here the CDR3 reads CASSQAAGWAGELFF. The CDR3 DNA follows: TGTGCCAGCAGCCAGGCGGCAGGGTGGGCCGGGGAGCTGTTTTTT.

The genes are TRBV11-2 and TRBJ2-2; D gene uncertain. This CDR3 region has 15 residues. CDR1 and CDR2 from the germline V gene are SGHAT and FQNNGV. V lost 2 bases to trimming and J lost 6 bases, with 13 bases between them. CDR3 amino acids: CASSLRSGWSGELFF. CDR3 nucleotides: TGTGCCAGCAGCTTACGGTCCGGTTGGTCCGGGGAGCTGTTTTTT.

The V gene is TRBV28, the J gene TRBJ2-1, with 13 bases matching TRBD2. J gave up 9 bases and V 6 bases, and 5 bases lay outside the gene matches. In germline, CDR1 is MDHEN, CDR2 SYDVKM. The CDR3 is 14 residues long. The chain's CDR3 is CASRGTSGIGEQFF. Written as DNA, the CDR3 is TGTGCCAGCAGGGGGACTAGCGGGATCGGTGAGCAGTTCTTC.

This clone showed up just a few times. This chain joins TRBV7-9 and TRBJ2-5; TRBD2 is a possible D gene (6 bases). With 5 bases removed from V and 4 bases from J, the gap between germline ends came to 20 bases. This CDR3 is 16 amino acids long. The germline CDR1 and CDR2 sequences are SEHNR and FQNEAQ (reference sequence). The CDR3: CASSRRLARIGETQYF. The CDR3 DNA follows: TGTGCCAGCAGCCGGCGCCTAGCGCGGATAGGAGAGACCCAGTACTTC.

The chain links TRBV4-2 to TRBJ2-2, with 11 bases that match TRBD2. V dropped 0 bases and J dropped 0; count of bases not matched to a gene: 0. Germline V gives CDR1 LGHNA, CDR2 YNFKEQ. The CDR3 extends over 17 amino acids. CDR3 coding DNA: TGTGCCAGCAGCCAAGATAGCGGGGGGGCGAACACCGGGGAGCTGTTTTTT. Residues: CASSQDSGGANTGELFF.

The chain is built from TRBV9 and TRBJ1-2; unclear D gene. Per the germline V gene, CDR1 is SGDLS and CDR2 is YYNGEE. The CDR3 has 15 amino acids. Trimming removed 0 bases from V and 1 base from J, with 10 bases in between. The CDR3 DNA is TGTGCCAGCAGCGTAGGGCAGTTTTATAACTATGGCTACACCTTC. Protein sequence: CASSVGQFYNYGYTF.

This rearrangement joins TRBV5-1 to TRBJ2-6; TRBD1 agrees at 7 bases. This CDR3 spans 18 amino acids. V lost 0 bases to trimming and J lost 0 bases; unmatched junction nucleotides: 6. Germline V lookup: CDR1 SGHRS, CDR2 YFSETQ. CDR3 coding DNA: TGCGCCAGCAGCTTGGCGCTACAGGGGAGCTCTGGGGCCAACGTCCTGACTTTC. Its protein is CASSLALQGSSGANVLTF.

This rearrangement joins TRBV11-2 to TRBJ2-4; tentative D call: TRBD1 (6 bases). The CDR3 consists of 15 residues. V dropped 3 bases and J dropped 1 base, with 10 bases sitting between them. Per the germline V gene, CDR1 is SGHAT and CDR2 is FQNNGV. CDR3 sequence reads: CASSFPRGAKNIQYF. CDR3 DNA sequence: TGTGCCAGCAGCTTCCCCAGGGGTGCCAAAAACATTCAGTACTTC.

There are a few counts of this clone. J is TRBJ1-2 and V is TRBV19; TRBD1 matches at 7 bases. The CDR3 extends over 13 amino acids. Trimming removed 5 bases from V and 5 bases from J; junction bases left unmatched: 5. Per germline, CDR1 LNHDA and CDR2 SQIVND (reference sequence). The CDR3 loop is CASSSETGYGYTF. CDR3 sequence (DNA): TGTGCCAGTAGTTCCGAGACAGGGTATGGCTACACCTTC.

The V and J genes are TRBV12-5 and TRBJ1-1, with D possibly TRBD1 on 5 matching bases. The CDR3 covers 13 residues. Germline values: CDR1 LGHNT, CDR2 FRNRAP. The V end was cut by 6 bases, the J end by 1 base, with 9 bases between. This CDR3 reads CASGEDTNTEAFF. CDR3 nucleotides: TGTGCTAGTGGCGAGGACACGAACACTGAAGCTTTCTTT.

The chain couples TRBV7-6 to TRBJ2-2, with 8 bases identical to TRBD1. The CDR3 length is 16 residues. Germline values: CDR1 SGHVS, CDR2 FNYEAQ. V trimming: 0 bases; J trimming: 7 bases; junction bases outside the gene matches: 7. The CDR3 region has the DNA TGTGCCAGCAGCTTAGCCCCCCAGGGACAGGACGGGGAGCTGTTTTTT. It specifies CASSLAPQGQDGELFF.

The gene calls are TRBV6-5 and TRBJ2-1; 7 nucleotides align to TRBD1. Per the germline V gene, CDR1 is MNHEY and CDR2 is SVGAGI. V dropped 2 bases and J dropped 5; count of bases not matched to a gene: 3. CDR3 length: 14 amino acids. The CDR3 reads CASSYTTGHNEQFF. The CDR3 coding sequence is TGTGCCAGCAGTTACACGACAGGGCACAATGAGCAGTTCTTC.

The rearrangement uses TRBV29-1 and TRBJ2-6; 9 nucleotides line up with TRBD1. V was pared by 5 bases and J by 0 bases, with 8 bases of the junction left unmatched. Germline V gene lookup returns CDR1 SQVTM and CDR2 ANQGSEA. The CDR3 consists of 17 residues. The CDR3 spells CSVIPGQGTSGANVLTF. The DNA of the CDR3 is TGCAGCGTTATCCCGGGACAGGGCACCTCTGGGGCCAACGTCCTGACTTTC.

Only one count was recorded for this clone. This chain connects TRBV7-2 to TRBJ1-1; D might be TRBD1 (5 bases). The CDR3 totals 13 residues. Deletions cut 5 bases from V and 9 bases from J, with 16 bases between. Germline-derived CDR1 and CDR2 are SGHTA and FQGNSA. CDR3 protein: CASSPQDILKAFF. DNA of the CDR3: TGTGCCAGCAGCCCCCAGGACATCCTTAAAGCTTTCTTT.

The CDR3 protein is CASSLAAGHSNQPQHF. The DNA of the CDR3 is TGTGCCAGCAGCTTAGCGGCAGGACATAGCAATCAGCCCCAGCATTTT. The chain joins TRBV7-2 to TRBJ1-5; TRBD1 might be the D (5 bases). The ends were cut back, 0 bases at V and 0 bases at J, with 9 bases in the middle. This CDR3 has 16 amino acids. The germline gives CDR1 SGHTA, CDR2 FQGNSA.

The genes are TRBV30 and TRBJ2-5; 11 nucleotides align to TRBD2. Germline V gene data show CDR1 as GTSNPN and CDR2 as SVGIG (reference sequence). The CDR3 sequence is 14 residues long. J lost 7 bases, V lost 1 base, and 5 bases had no gene match. Here the CDR3 reads CAWSAGLAVPTQYF. CDR3 in DNA: TGTGCCTGGAGTGCGGGACTAGCGGTTCCGACCCAGTACTTC.

The rearrangement uses TRBV7-2 and TRBJ1-3; the D gene is possibly TRBD1 (6 bases). The CDR3 runs to 14 residues. Germline V gene sequence: CDR1 SGHTA, CDR2 FQGNSA. Trimming pared 2 bases from V and 4 bases from J, leaving 9 bases between. This CDR3 reads CASSLTGTGNTIYF. Written as DNA, the CDR3 is TGTGCCAGCAGCTTAACAGGGACCGGAAACACCATATATTTT.

This sequence joins TRBV7-2 and TRBJ2-3; 7 bases align to TRBD2. Trimming cost V 1 base and J 6 bases; bases outside gene matches: 7. This CDR3 has 15 amino acids. Germline V gene data show CDR1 as SGHTA and CDR2 as FQGNSA. In DNA form, the CDR3 reads TGTGCCAGCAGCTTAGTAAGACTAGCCCCGGATACGCAGTATTTT. Its protein product is CASSLVRLAPDTQYF. Full variable domain (rest looked up from reference TRBV7-2 and TRBJ2-3): GAGVSQSPSNKVTEKGKDVELRCDPISGHTALYWYRQSLGQGLEFLIYFQGNSAPDKSGLPSDRFSAERTGGSVSTLTIQRTQQEDSAVYLCASSLVRLAPDTQYFGPGTRLTVL.

The chain has TRBV6-6 and TRBJ2-1, with D perhaps TRBD1 or TRBD2 (7 bases each). Germline values: CDR1 MNHNY, CDR2 SVGAGI (reference sequence). This CDR3 contains 16 residues. Trimming removed 6 bases at V and 0 bases at J, with 15 bases between. DNA for the CDR3: TGTGCCAGCAGACGAGCGGGACAGAGCTCCTACAATGAGCAGTTCTTC. It yields the protein CASRRAGQSSYNEQFF.